Included here is one T cell receptor beta chain sequence, with context. The antigen is undetermined. This entry is derived from a study of cytomegalovirus exposure and HLA in healthy donors. V lost 0 bases to trimming and J lost 5 bases, with 15 bases between them. The CDR3 sequence is 15 residues long. CDR1 is SGDLS, CDR2 YYNGEE, per germline. Amplification used 60 Vbeta primers and 13 Jbeta primers. Repertoires were generated with immunoSEQ multiplex PCR, while TCRdb's copy carries only in-frame clones and drops some. This table holds about 85,000 clones, approximately 80% found once. Findings and limits, study-wide: The CMV antigen specificity of a few CMV-associated chains was confirmed through in vitro analysis. Information on immune exposure was restricted to one variable (CMV serostatus). In a later analysis, at a false discovery rate of 0.05, about 15,000 TCR beta sequences were associated with HLA alleles.

This TCR came from a woman aged 45 to 65 in good health and CMV-seropositive. The chain carries TRBV9 and TRBJ2-7, with TRBD1 as a possible D gene (6 bases). Input material: PBMCs. The CDR3 loop is CASSVGVGGGHEQYF. The CDR3, as DNA: TGTGCCAGCAGCGTAGGGGTGGGTGGGGGCCACGAGCAGTACTTC.